This T cell receptor beta chain was identified during a study of spatial heterogeneity in lung cancer. Sample time point: sample taken at primary tumor resection. No cells were sorted before sequencing. The whole RNA sequenced was extracted from tumor, nontumor lung or frozen PBMC. The germline CDR1 and CDR2 sequences are MDHEN and SYDVKM. The CDR3 consists of 13 residues. V was pared by 11 bases and J by 6 bases, with 20 bases between. One entry per CDR3 protein, called by TCRdb with MiXCR from the 5' RACE reads. The sample consists of about 48,000 distinct CDR3 sequences, less than 5.5% of them appearing once. This clonotype has a count of ten or more.

The sequences come from PBMCs, collected at surgery. J is TRBJ2-7 and V is TRBV28; weak D call: TRBD1 (6 bases). This clonotype was sampled from a male donor with early-stage non-small cell lung cancer. The chain's CDR3 is CAGNLQGRAEQYF. The CDR3 DNA reads as TGTGCCGGTAACCTACAGGGTCGGGCCGAGCAGTACTTC.